This T cell receptor beta chain was recovered during a study of T-cell memory formation after mild COVID-19. TCRdb re-derived calls from the 5' RACE reads in MiXCR, one entry per CDR3 protein. Found here are roughly 100,000 distinct CDR3 sequences, around 12% of them singletons; the top ten hold roughly 30%. The sequence came from an adult woman who had mild COVID-19 (a few samples of this study predate the infection). Cell type and time point are not known. Sequencing was done on a sample of PBMCs or a T cell subset sorted from them (not recorded which).

CDR3 DNA sequence: TGCAGTGCTAGAGATCTCGGACAGGGCACCGGGGAGCTGTTTTTT. Its translation is CSARDLGQGTGELFF. The rearrangement joins TRBV20-1 to TRBJ2-2, with 8 bases aligning to TRBD1. Germline V lookup: CDR1 DFQATT, CDR2 SNEGSKA (reference sequence). The CDR3 totals 15 residues. The ends lost 0 bases at V and 4 bases at J; junction bases unmatched: 4.